Sequencing of this T cell receptor (beta chain) was carried out in a study of blood T cells in healthy people across ages. Comment on this clonotype: Antigen unknown.

The V gene's germline CDR1 is DFQATT and CDR2 SNEGSKA (reference sequence). V was trimmed by 3 bases and J by 0 bases, leaving 12 bases between them. This CDR3 region has 16 residues. The second PCR ran about 6 to 11 cycles with a sample-barcoded 5' primer and J-beta primers. MiXCR, run by TCRdb on the 5' RACE reads, gives a single entry per CDR3 protein. The sample lists approximately 780,000 distinct CDR3 sequences, roughly 25% occurring once. Study-wide findings and caveats: Whereas aged donors had fewer naive CD4+ cells, long-lived donors had more of them and higher diversity. Estimated diversity across one million T cells was deemed an underestimate. The unknown donor CMV status may have confounded expanded clonotype changes.

These data were likewise used in another study, on T cells of mothers and their children. That work states: Random nucleotides (2-4) and sample barcodes were added by the M1S primer used in the second PCR.

The sequencing input was blood. The gene calls are TRBV20-1 and TRBJ2-6, with unresolved D. This TCR was recovered from a boy aged 5-17 years in good health. The CDR3: CSASSGGVSGANVLTF. The CDR3 DNA reads TGCAGTGCTAGTTCGGGTGGGGTCTCTGGGGCCAACGTCCTGACTTTC.